The 17 T cell receptor beta chains below come from one sample, sequenced in a study of CD8 T cells in ankylosing spondylitis. TCRdb reprocessed the 5' RACE reads with MiXCR, giving one entry per CDR3 protein. The profile shows 40,000 or so distinct CDR3 sequences, about 3% of them singletons. The material sequenced was blood, either unsorted or a sorted T cell fraction (not recorded which). The receptors come from a male donor with ankylosing spondylitis or in good health (not recorded which).

This clonotype was detected many times. The rearrangement links TRBV9 to TRBJ2-3; 7 bases map to TRBD2. This CDR3 is 15 amino acids long. J gave up 5 bases and V 4 bases, and 10 bases lay outside the gene matches. CDR1 SGDLS and CDR2 YYNGEE come from the germline V gene. This CDR3 is CASSSLAPAGDTQYF. Written as DNA, the CDR3 is TGTGCCAGCAGCTCACTAGCGCCGGCGGGAGATACGCAGTATTTT.

The chain carries TRBV20-1 and TRBJ2-7, with 9 positions matching TRBD1. The germline CDR1 and CDR2 sequences are DFQATT and SNEGSKA (reference sequence). V lost 6 bases to trimming and J lost 0 bases; unmatched junction nucleotides: 9. The CDR3 has 15 amino acids. Here the CDR3 DNA reads TGCAGTGCCCCGGGACAGGGAGAACCCTCCTACGAGCAGTACGTC. Its translation is CSAPGQGEPSYEQYV.

This clonotype has ten or more counts. The J gene is TRBJ1-1, the V gene TRBV9; D not resolved. CDR3 length equals 15 residues. Trimming cost V 2 bases and J 3 bases, with 14 bases left between them. Looked up from germline, CDR1 is SGDLS and CDR2 is YYNGEE. The CDR3 is CASSVASGVDTEAFF. CDR3 coding DNA: TGTGCCAGCAGCGTCGCATCTGGGGTAGACACTGAAGCTTTCTTT.

This clonotype was counted many times. The V gene is TRBV9, the J gene TRBJ2-3, with TRBD1 identical over 9 bases. Per the germline V gene, CDR1 is SGDLS and CDR2 is YYNGEE. After removal of 3 bases from V and 3 bases from J, the junction contained 5 bases not matched to a gene. The CDR3 has 15 amino acids. The CDR3 DNA reads as TGTGCCAGCAGCGCCGGACAGGGGAGTACAGATACGCAGTATTTT. Translation gives CASSAGQGSTDTQYF.

This clonotype was recorded many times. The genes are TRBV9 and TRBJ2-2; 11 bases match TRBD1. This CDR3 has 16 amino acids. Looked up from germline, CDR1 is SGDLS and CDR2 is YYNGEE. V lost 4 bases, J lost 5 bases, and 7 bases stayed unmatched. DNA of the CDR3: TGTGCCAGCAGCAGACGTGGACAGGGGGCTACCGGGGAGCTGTTTTTT. This codes for CASSRRGQGATGELFF.

This clonotype was detected ten times or more. The chain employs TRBV9 and TRBJ2-1; D is ambiguous. Germline assignment: CDR1 SGDLS and CDR2 YYNGEE. The V and J ends lost 1 base and 5 bases respectively, with 4 bases between them. The CDR3 loop spans 12 amino acids. This chain's CDR3 is CASSVPNNEQFF. The CDR3 nucleotides read TGTGCCAGCAGCGTACCAAACAATGAGCAGTTCTTC.

This clonotype was observed many times. V is TRBV9 and J is TRBJ2-2; D not resolved. CDR3 length: 16 amino acids. CDR1 is SGDLS, CDR2 YYNGEE, per germline. The V end lost 2 bases, the J end lost 2 bases, and 13 bases lay between the germline ends. The CDR3 nucleotides read TGTGCCAGCAGCGTGGGCATTGGACGAAACACCGGGGAGCTGTTTTTT. Amino acids: CASSVGIGRNTGELFF.

In its sample, this clonotype was seen many times. The chain employs TRBV9 and TRBJ1-1; no clear D. Germline V CDR1 and CDR2: SGDLS, YYNGEE. Trimming removed 3 bases from V and 5 bases from J, with 11 bases in between. CDR3 size: 13 residues. The CDR3 DNA reads TGTGCCAGCAGCGCCCGCGGAGATACTGAAGCTTTCTTT. Translation gives CASSARGDTEAFF.

This chain connects TRBV9 to TRBJ1-2; D ambiguous. V lost 4 bases and J lost 5, with 24 bases in between. This CDR3 has 17 residues. CDR1 SGDLS and CDR2 YYNGEE come from the germline V gene. The CDR3 DNA reads as TGTGCCAGCAGCCCCCGTAGGGTGGAAAACCACTCATATGGCTACACCTTC. It codes for CASSPRRVENHSYGYTF.

Ten or more counts support this clonotype. This chain connects TRBV9 to TRBJ1-5, with TRBD1 as a possible D gene (5 bases). CDR1 and CDR2 (germline): SGDLS, YYNGEE. This CDR3 comprises 18 residues. The V end was cut by 4 bases, the J end by 5 bases, with 25 bases between. This CDR3 is CASSPGAGRLNIDQPQHF. DNA for the CDR3: TGTGCCAGCAGCCCTGGGGCAGGGAGGCTCAACATAGATCAGCCCCAGCATTTT.

Ten or more counts support this clonotype. The chain uses TRBV9 and TRBJ1-6; D is possibly TRBD1 (6 bases). There are 15 residues in the CDR3. V gave up 0 bases and J gave up 4 bases, with 8 bases separating them. Germline V CDR1 and CDR2: SGDLS, YYNGEE. The DNA of the CDR3 is TGTGCCAGCAGCGTAGAGGACAGTTATAATTCACCCCTCCACTTT. This sequence encodes CASSVEDSYNSPLHF.

This clonotype was found many times. This chain uses TRBV28 with TRBJ2-5; no clear D. The CDR3 has 11 residues. V lost 3 bases, J lost 7 bases, and 6 bases lay in between. The germline V gene encodes CDR1 MDHEN and CDR2 SYDVKM. The CDR3 nucleotides read TGTGCCAGCAGTTTGTTAGGGACCCAGTACTTC. Translating it yields CASSLLGTQYF.

The sample holds many counts of this clonotype. The chain employs TRBV9 and TRBJ2-5; the D is unclear. The CDR3 consists of 15 residues. The germline CDR1 and CDR2 sequences are SGDLS and YYNGEE. V gave up 4 bases and J gave up 2 bases, with 15 bases separating them. CDR3 coding DNA: TGTGCCAGCAGCCCCCACCTTACCTCACAAGAGACCCAGTACTTC. Translating it yields CASSPHLTSQETQYF.

There are many counts of this clonotype. The rearrangement uses TRBV9 and TRBJ2-5, with D possibly matching TRBD2 (5 bases). In germline, CDR1 is SGDLS, CDR2 YYNGEE. V dropped 0 bases and J dropped 4 bases, with 13 bases sitting between them. The CDR3 runs 15 residues. This CDR3 is CASSVEAAKAETQYF. The CDR3 DNA follows: TGTGCCAGCAGCGTAGAAGCGGCGAAGGCAGAGACCCAGTACTTC.

This clonotype is medium-sized by share. The chain links TRBV21-1 to TRBJ1-1; the D call TRBD1 from the table was never checked on the DNA. TRBV21-1 is a pseudogene segment. The CDR3 is 13 amino acids. Here the CDR3 reads CASSRDSCTEAFF. In DNA, the CDR3 is TGTGCCAGCAGCCGGGACAGTTGCACTGAAGCTTTCTTT.

The CDR3 bases are TGTGCCAGCAGCCTTACGACTAGCGGGAGGACCGGGGAGCTGTTTTTT. Its protein product is CASSLTTSGRTGELFF. The chain uses TRBV9 and TRBJ2-2; 13 bases fit TRBD2. Germline V CDR1 and CDR2: SGDLS, YYNGEE. There are 16 residues in the CDR3. J was trimmed by 5 bases and V by 4 bases; bases with no gene match: 5. Drawing the rest from reference TRBV9 and TRBJ2-2, the complete variable domain is DSGVTQTPKHLITATGQRVTLRCSPRSGDLSVYWYQQSLDQGLQFLIQYYNGEERAKGNILERFSAQQFPDLHSELNLSSLELGDSALYFCASSLTTSGRTGELFFGEGSRLTVL.

At least ten counts were recorded for this clonotype. The chain links TRBV9 to TRBJ2-1; D is perhaps TRBD2 (7 bases). Germline V gene sequence: CDR1 SGDLS, CDR2 YYNGEE. V was clipped by 6 bases and J by 1 base, with 14 bases between them. The CDR3 loop spans 15 amino acids. Written as DNA, the CDR3 is TGTGCCAGCAACCCAAGGGGGGGATCCTACAATGAGCAGTTCTTC. Amino acids: CASNPRGGSYNEQFF.